The source of this TCR beta chain is a study of T cell repertoires in cytomegalovirus infection. About the research overall: Public TCR beta signature analysis indicated the presence of both CMV infection and matching HLA type.

The V and J ends lost 4 bases and 0 bases respectively, with 15 bases between them. Germline CDR1 and CDR2: SGDLS and YYNGEE. The CDR3 spans 16 residues. Points from the study as a whole: HLA-C-restricted CMV-specific TCR beta clonotypes prevailed in the ex vivo response. Identification of carriers of CMV plus the relevant HLA was performed using cumulative public TCR beta family frequency.

TCRdb reanalysed the reads using MiXCR and keeps one entry per CDR3 protein. Of 200,000 to 300,000 distinct CDR3 sequences in the sample, 12% were seen once. The sample holds a few counts of this clonotype. What it binds is unknown. Source material: PBMCs. The receptor comes from a human donor in good health (CMV status not recorded). Some clones in this sample may be carry-over from other donors' samples. The chain carries TRBV9 and TRBJ2-3; possibly TRBD2 for D (6 bases). The CDR3 spells CASSTLGRGSTDTQYF. The CDR3 nucleotides read TGTGCCAGCAGCACCCTGGGGCGGGGAAGCACAGATACGCAGTATTTT.